Given below is one T cell receptor (beta chain) in context. The antigen is not known. This entry is derived from a study of cytomegalovirus exposure and HLA in healthy donors. General study results and limits: In a later analysis, productive TCRs from donors in an Asian-associated ancestry cluster reportedly carried fewer N-insertions than the cohort mean. In a later analysis, common viral pathogens appeared linked to several of the most significant clusters.

The junction had 0 bases not matched to a gene; V was cut back by 7 bases and J by 0 bases. This CDR3 has 13 residues. Germline lookup yields CDR1 LNHDA and CDR2 SQIVND (reference sequence). The PCR ran on 60 Vbeta and 13 Jbeta primers. TCRdb's table, derived via immunoSEQ multiplex PCR, lists solely in-frame clones and lacks some. This sample's table reports 60,000 to 70,000 clones. This chain uses TRBV19 with TRBJ2-7, with 10 bases aligning to TRBD2. The source is a man aged 25-40 years in good health and CMV-seropositive. Sequenced sample: PBMCs. Here the CDR3 reads CASKREGSYEQYF. The DNA for the CDR3 is TGTGCCAGTAAGCGGGAGGGCTCCTACGAGCAGTACTTC. Drawing the rest from reference TRBV19 and TRBJ2-7, the complete variable domain is DGGITQSPKYLFRKEGQNVTLSCEQNLNHDAMYWYRQDPGQGLRLIYYSQIVNDFQKGDIAEGYSVSREKKESFPLTVTSAQKNPTAFYLCASKREGSYEQYFGPGTRLTVT.